Each of the 16 T cell receptor beta chains below was sequenced from the same sample in a study of beta chain features in type 1 diabetes. The investigators reverse transcribed all of the isolated RNA, so they sequenced expressed TCRB transcripts. Sequencing was performed with immunoSEQ multiplex PCR; in TCRdb, only in-frame clones are kept and a portion is missing. This repertoire shows around 320,000 clones, around 15% found once; its top ten account for more than 6.5%. Sequenced sample: central memory CD4+ T cells from blood. The receptors derive from a man aged 25 to 45 in good health.

This clone showed up just a few times. CDR3 region: CASSQEWTGARNEQFF. In DNA form, the CDR3 reads TGTGCCAGCAGCCAAGAGTGGACAGGGGCGCGGAATGAGCAGTTCTTC. The chain carries TRBV5-6 and TRBJ2-1; 9 bases align to TRBD1. The ends lost 4 bases at V and 7 bases at J; junction bases unmatched: 12. The CDR3 length is 16 residues. Germline CDR1 SGHDT, CDR2 YYEEEE.

This clone was counted a few times. The chain combines TRBV18 with TRBJ2-1; 10 nucleotides align to TRBD2. CDR3 length: 14 residues. The ends lost 6 bases at V and 4 bases at J; junction bases unmatched: 3. Germline V gives CDR1 KGHSH, CDR2 LQKENI. The CDR3 is CASSRTSGYNEQFF. CDR3 bases: TGTGCCAGCTCGAGGACTAGCGGTTACAATGAGCAGTTCTTC.

The gene calls are TRBV5-1 and TRBJ1-2; D unresolved. Germline V gene data show CDR1 as SGHRS and CDR2 as YFSETQ. The CDR3 runs to 14 residues. Trimming took off 0 bases at V and 7 bases at J, with 13 bases between the two ends. CDR3 sequence reads: CASSLVPGDRGYTF. CDR3 nucleotide sequence: TGCGCCAGCAGCTTGGTGCCCGGGGATCGTGGCTACACCTTC.

This clone was detected many times. The CDR3 nucleotides are TGTGCCACTCGTCGACAGGGAGGCAAAAATGAGCAGTTCTTC. Protein product: CATRRQGGKNEQFF. The chain is built from TRBV13 and TRBJ2-1; possible D gene TRBD1, 7 bases. This CDR3 has 14 residues. V was clipped by 10 bases and J by 7 bases, with 20 bases between them. Germline CDR1 is PRHDT and CDR2 is FYEKMQ (reference sequence).

This clone was counted a few times. The CDR3 region has the DNA TGTGCCATCAGTGATTGGACGTCTATGAACACTGAAGCTTTCTTT. It translates to CAISDWTSMNTEAFF. V gene TRBV10-3 combines with J gene TRBJ1-1; no firm D call. V gave up 3 bases and J gave up 0 bases, with 11 bases separating them. CDR1 is ENHRY, CDR2 SYGVKD, per germline. CDR3 length equals 15 residues.

The rearrangement links TRBV11-2 to TRBJ1-1; 11 bases fit TRBD1. CDR3 size: 16 residues. Trimming removed 5 bases from V and 5 bases from J; junction bases left unmatched: 10. From germline, CDR1 is SGHAT and CDR2 FQNNGV. CDR3 protein: CASSPGQGDWSTEAFF. CDR3 sequence (DNA): TGTGCCAGCAGCCCGGGACAGGGGGATTGGAGTACTGAAGCTTTCTTT.

This clone was seen more than once but under ten times. This specimen includes other DNA sequences encoding the same CDR3. This chain connects TRBV6-5 to TRBJ1-4; D is uncertain. V shed 2 bases and J shed 8 bases, with 9 bases lying between them. CDR1 is MNHEY, CDR2 SVGAGI, per germline. This CDR3 is built from 13 residues. CDR3 DNA sequence: TGTGCCAGCAGTTACCGCAGAAACGAAAAACTGTTTTTT. Protein sequence: CASSYRRNEKLFF.

As for this clone: Other DNA sequences of this sample code for an identical CDR3. The V and J genes are TRBV30 and TRBJ2-2; D is possibly TRBD1 or TRBD2 (5 bases each). CDR3 length: 13 amino acids. V was pared by 0 bases and J by 8 bases, with 10 bases between. Looked up from germline, CDR1 is GTSNPN and CDR2 is SVGIG (reference sequence). CDR3 amino acids: CAWSVPGGGELFF. In nucleotides, the CDR3 is TGTGCCTGGAGTGTACCTGGGGGAGGGGAGCTGTTTTTT.

The gene calls are TRBV7-2 and TRBJ2-7; D uncertain. There are 14 residues in the CDR3. V lost 1 base and J lost 1, with 8 bases in between. CDR1 SGHTA and CDR2 FQGNSA come from the germline V gene. The CDR3 coding sequence is TGTGCCAGCAGCTTAGAGGCAGCGTCCTACGAGCAGTACGTC. Its translation: CASSLEAASYEQYV.

As to this clone: One end of the junction fails to match germline, which may point to a read error. The V gene is TRBV7-2, the J gene TRBJ2-1; the D is unclear. The germline CDR1 and CDR2 sequences are SGHTA and FQGNSA. The CDR3 covers 13 residues. The chain's CDR3 is CASSQAQWNEQFF. The CDR3 bases are TGCGCCAGCAGCCAGGCCCAATGGAATGAGCAGTTCTTC. The full variable domain, in which reference TRBV7-2 and TRBJ2-1 provide the parts outside the CDR3, is GAGVSQSPSNKVTEKGKDVELRCDPISGHTALYWYRQSLGQGLEFLIYFQGNSAPDKSGLPSDRFSAERTGGSVSTLTIQRTQQEDSAVYLCASSQAQWNEQFFGPGTRLTVL.

This clone was seen more than once but under ten times. The chain uses TRBV5-1 and TRBJ1-2; D may be TRBD1 (5 bases). Between the trimmed V and J ends, which lost 0 bases and 2 bases, there was a span of 23 bases. The CDR3 length is 19 residues. The germline V gene has CDR1 SGHRS and CDR2 YFSETQ. The CDR3 DNA sequence: TGCGCCAGCAGCTTGGTAGGGTCGGGCGGCCAGGACACAAACTATGGCTACACCTTC. Encoded protein: CASSLVGSGGQDTNYGYTF.

This clone showed up many times. The chain links TRBV10-3 to TRBJ2-1; 10 positions match TRBD2. Trimming at V came to 3 bases and at J to 12 bases, leaving 5 bases not matched to a gene. The CDR3 loop spans 13 amino acids. Germline V lookup: CDR1 ENHRY, CDR2 SYGVKD. Written as DNA, the CDR3 is TGTGCCATCAGTGAACAGCGGGAGGGCCGGCAGTTCTTC. It encodes CAISEQREGRQFF.

This CDR3 is CASSPGRPGLNTGELFF. CDR3 sequence (DNA): TGTGCCAGCTCACCGGGACGGCCTGGATTAAACACCGGGGAGCTGTTTTTT. This rearrangement joins TRBV18 to TRBJ2-2; D may correspond to TRBD1 or TRBD2 (5 bases each). V was pared by 3 bases and J by 2 bases, with 16 bases between. Germline loops: CDR1 KGHSH, CDR2 LQKENI. The CDR3 contains 17 residues. Variable domain in full (rest from reference TRBV18 and TRBJ2-2): NAGVMQNPRHLVRRRGQEARLRCSPMKGHSHVYWYRQLPEEGLKFMVYLQKENIIDESGMPKERFSAEFPKEGPSILRIQQVVRGDSAAYFCASSPGRPGLNTGELFFGEGSRLTVL.

This clone has only a few counts. Other DNA sequences in this sample translate to the same CDR3. The chain links TRBV27 to TRBJ2-3; no reliable D call. The CDR3 extends over 13 amino acids. The germline V and J ends were trimmed by 2 bases and 3 bases, with 6 bases remaining between them. The V gene's germline CDR1 is MNHEY and CDR2 SMNVEV (reference sequence). CDR3 nucleotides: TGTGCCAGCAGTTTACGGTGGACAGATACGCAGTATTTT. Protein sequence: CASSLRWTDTQYF.

The chain has TRBV23-1 and TRBJ2-7; no clear D gene. TRBV23-1 is noted as an ORF with a role that remains uncertain. The CDR3 runs 18 residues. V lost 2 bases to trimming and J lost 4 bases, with 24 bases between them. The CDR3 protein is CASSQLGPTPHREYEQYV. CDR3 in DNA: TGCGCCAGCAGTCAACTTGGGCCCACGCCTCATAGGGAATACGAGCAGTACGTC.

CDR3 nucleotide sequence: TGTGCCAGCAGCTTTGTGGGGGGGGATTCACCCCTCCACTTT. Amino acids: CASSFVGGDSPLHF. The V call is TRBV11-2, the J call TRBJ1-6; a possible D gene is TRBD1 (5 bases). CDR1 SGHAT and CDR2 FQNNGV come from the germline V gene. The CDR3 loop spans 14 amino acids. The V end was cut by 3 bases, the J end by 8 bases, with 11 bases between.